This T cell receptor beta chain was sequenced for a study of T cell responses to AZD1222 COVID-19 vaccine. Study conclusions and caveats: Repertoire samples came only from after the peak T cell response.

Per germline, CDR1 SEHNR and CDR2 FQNEAQ (reference sequence). The length of the CDR3 is 13 residues. With 2 bases removed from V and 7 bases from J, the gap between germline ends came to 9 bases. Repertoires were generated with immunoSEQ multiplex PCR, while TCRdb's copy carries only in-frame clones and drops some. The sample lists just under 95,000 clones; over 75% were seen once. About this clone itself: What it binds is not known.

This material consisted of peripheral blood, taken on day 0 of AZD1222 vaccination. This TCR came from an adult in good health. The chain couples TRBV7-9 to TRBJ1-5, with D perhaps TRBD1 (6 bases). The CDR3 sequence: CASSLNREQPQHF. In nucleotides, the CDR3 is TGTGCCAGCAGCTTAAACAGGGAACAGCCCCAGCATTTT.